This T cell receptor beta chain is from a study of shared clonotypes between healthy human individuals. Produced via immunoSEQ multiplex PCR; TCRdb's table is partial and in-frame only. The table has about 2.1 million clones, 93% seen once; the top ten hold around 1.7%. CDR1 is LGHNA and CDR2 is YSLEER in the germline V gene. This CDR3 is built from 17 residues. The trim removed 0 bases at V and 7 bases at J, leaving 12 bases unmatched. Naive CD8 isolation took CD45RO-negative cells positively selected for CCR7 and excluded terminally differentiated effector memory CD45RA+ cells. Sequenced sample: naive CD8+ T cells from PBMCs. This sequence was found in a man aged 18 to 30 in good health. Some clones in this sample may be carry-over from other donors' samples. This chain links TRBV4-3 with TRBJ2-7, with 10 bases lining up with TRBD2. CDR3 loop: CASSQDQGPSGRREQYF. In DNA form, the CDR3 reads TGCGCCAGCAGCCAAGATCAAGGGCCTAGCGGGAGAAGGGAGCAGTACTTC.